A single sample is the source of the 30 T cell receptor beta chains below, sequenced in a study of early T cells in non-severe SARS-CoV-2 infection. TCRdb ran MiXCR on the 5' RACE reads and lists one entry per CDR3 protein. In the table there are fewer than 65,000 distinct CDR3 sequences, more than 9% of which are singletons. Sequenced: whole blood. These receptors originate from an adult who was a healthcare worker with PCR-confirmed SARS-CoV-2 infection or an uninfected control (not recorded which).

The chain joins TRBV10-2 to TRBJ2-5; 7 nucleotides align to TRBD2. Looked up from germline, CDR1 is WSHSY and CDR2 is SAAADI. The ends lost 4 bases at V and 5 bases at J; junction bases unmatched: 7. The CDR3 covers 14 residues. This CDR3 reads CASSVGGSGETQYF. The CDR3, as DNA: TGCGCCAGCAGTGTGGGCGGGAGTGGTGAGACCCAGTACTTC.

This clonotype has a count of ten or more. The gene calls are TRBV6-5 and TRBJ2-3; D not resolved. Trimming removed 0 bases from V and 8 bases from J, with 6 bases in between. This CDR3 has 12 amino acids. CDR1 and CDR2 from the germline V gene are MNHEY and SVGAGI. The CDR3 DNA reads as TGTGCCAGCAGTTACTCGATGGGTACGCAGTATTTT. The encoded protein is CASSYSMGTQYF.

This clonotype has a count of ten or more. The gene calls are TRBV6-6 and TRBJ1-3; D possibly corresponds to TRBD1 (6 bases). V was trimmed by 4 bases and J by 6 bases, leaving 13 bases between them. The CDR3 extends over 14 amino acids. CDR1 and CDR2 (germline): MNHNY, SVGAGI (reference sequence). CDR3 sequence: CASSWGGHPNTIYF. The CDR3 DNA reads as TGTGCCAGCAGTTGGGGGGGACATCCAAACACCATATATTTT.

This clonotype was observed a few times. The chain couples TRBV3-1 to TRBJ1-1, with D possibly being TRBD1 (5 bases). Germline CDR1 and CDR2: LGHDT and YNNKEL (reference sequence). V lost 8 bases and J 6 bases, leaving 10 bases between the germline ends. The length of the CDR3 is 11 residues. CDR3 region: CASRRGPEAFF. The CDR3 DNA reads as TGTGCCAGCCGGAGGGGTCCTGAAGCTTTCTTT.

CDR3 nucleotide sequence: TGTGCCAGCAGTTATGGGGGATCTAATTCACCCCTCCACTTT. It yields the protein CASSYGGSNSPLHF. The chain joins TRBV6-5 to TRBJ1-6, with a weak D call TRBD1 (5 bases). Germline V gene lookup returns CDR1 MNHEY and CDR2 SVGAGI. V gave up 3 bases and J gave up 6 bases, with 9 bases separating them. The CDR3 runs 14 residues.

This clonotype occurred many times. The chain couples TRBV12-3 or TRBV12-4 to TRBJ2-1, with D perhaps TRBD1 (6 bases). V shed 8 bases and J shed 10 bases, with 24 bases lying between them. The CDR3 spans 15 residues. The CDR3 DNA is TGTGCCAGCTCCCCACCGACAGGACCTCCTAGAGAGCAGTTCTTC. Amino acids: CASSPPTGPPREQFF.

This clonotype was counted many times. CDR3 loop: CATGQGRDEKLFF. DNA for the CDR3: TGTGCCACGGGACAGGGAAGGGATGAAAAACTGTTTTTT. V and J are TRBV10-3 and TRBJ1-4; 9 bases map to TRBD1. From germline, CDR1 is ENHRY and CDR2 SYGVKD. The CDR3 totals 13 residues. V shed 10 bases and J 6 bases; nucleotides not matched to a gene: 6.

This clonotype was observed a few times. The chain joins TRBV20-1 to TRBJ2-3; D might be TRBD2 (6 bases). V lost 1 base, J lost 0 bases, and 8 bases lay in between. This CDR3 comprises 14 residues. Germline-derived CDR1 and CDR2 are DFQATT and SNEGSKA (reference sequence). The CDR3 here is CSARVGTSTDTQYF. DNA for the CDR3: TGCAGTGCTAGAGTCGGGACTAGCACAGATACGCAGTATTTT.

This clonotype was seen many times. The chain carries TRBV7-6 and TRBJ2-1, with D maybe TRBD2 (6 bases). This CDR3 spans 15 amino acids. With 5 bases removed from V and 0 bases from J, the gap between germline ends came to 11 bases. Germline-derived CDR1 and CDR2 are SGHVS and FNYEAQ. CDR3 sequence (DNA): TGTGCCAGCAGCCCGCAGACTAGCTCCTACAATGAGCAGTTCTTC. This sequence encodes CASSPQTSSYNEQFF.

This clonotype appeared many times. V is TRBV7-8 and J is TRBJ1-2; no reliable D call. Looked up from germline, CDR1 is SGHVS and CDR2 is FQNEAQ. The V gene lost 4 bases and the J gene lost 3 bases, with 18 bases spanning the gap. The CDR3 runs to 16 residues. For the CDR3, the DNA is TGTGCCAGCAGCTCCCCGCCTGGTAGAACAGACTATGGCTACACCTTC. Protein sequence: CASSSPPGRTDYGYTF.

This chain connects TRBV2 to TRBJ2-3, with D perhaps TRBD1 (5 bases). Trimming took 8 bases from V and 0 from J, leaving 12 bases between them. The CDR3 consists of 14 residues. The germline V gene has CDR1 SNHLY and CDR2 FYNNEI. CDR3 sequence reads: CASERTLSTDTQYF. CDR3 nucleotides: TGTGCCAGCGAAAGGACACTCAGCACAGATACGCAGTATTTT.

The CDR3 bases are TGTGCCAGCATTCGGAGGGAAGCCAATGAGCAGTTCTTC. Protein sequence: CASIRREANEQFF. The chain uses TRBV12-3 or TRBV12-4 and TRBJ2-1, with D tentatively TRBD2 (6 bases). This CDR3 has 13 residues. V shed 7 bases and J shed 6 bases, with 13 bases lying between them.

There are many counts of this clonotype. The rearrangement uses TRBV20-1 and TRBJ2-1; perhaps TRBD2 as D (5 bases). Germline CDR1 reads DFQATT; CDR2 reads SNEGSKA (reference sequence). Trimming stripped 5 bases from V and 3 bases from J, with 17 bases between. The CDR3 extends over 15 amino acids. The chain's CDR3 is CSAPRTGLNYNEQFF. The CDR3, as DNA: TGCAGTGCTCCCCGGACTGGTCTAAACTACAATGAGCAGTTCTTC.

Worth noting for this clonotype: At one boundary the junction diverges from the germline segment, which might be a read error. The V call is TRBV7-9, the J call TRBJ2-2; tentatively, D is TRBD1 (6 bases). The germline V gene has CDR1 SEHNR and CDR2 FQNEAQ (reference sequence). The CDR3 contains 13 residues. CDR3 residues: CSSSLGAARELFF. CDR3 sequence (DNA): TGTTCCAGCAGCTTGGGGGCCGCGAGGGAGCTGTTTTTT.

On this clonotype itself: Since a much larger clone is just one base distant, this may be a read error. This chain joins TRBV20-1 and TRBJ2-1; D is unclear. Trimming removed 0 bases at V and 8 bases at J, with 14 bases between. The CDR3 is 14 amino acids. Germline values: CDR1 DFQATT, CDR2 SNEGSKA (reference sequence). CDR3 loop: CSARDHGRLDEQFF. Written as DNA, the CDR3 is TGCAGTGCTAGAGATCATGGTCGCCTCGATGAGCAGTTCTTC.

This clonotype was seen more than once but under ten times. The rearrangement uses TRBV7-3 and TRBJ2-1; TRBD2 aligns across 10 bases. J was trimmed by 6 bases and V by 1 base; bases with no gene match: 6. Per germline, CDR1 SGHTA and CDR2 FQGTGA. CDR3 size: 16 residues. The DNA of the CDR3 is TGTGCCAGCAGCTTAATTGCTAGCGGGGGTATCAATGAGCAGTTCTTC. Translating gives CASSLIASGGINEQFF.

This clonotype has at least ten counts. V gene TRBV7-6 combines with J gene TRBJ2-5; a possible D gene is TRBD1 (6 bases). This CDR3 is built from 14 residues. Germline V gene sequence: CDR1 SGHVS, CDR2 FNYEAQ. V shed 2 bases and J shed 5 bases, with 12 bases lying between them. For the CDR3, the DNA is TGTGCCAGCAGCTTATCCAGGGGCCATGAGACCCAGTACTTC. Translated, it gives CASSLSRGHETQYF.

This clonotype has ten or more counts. The CDR3 DNA is TGCAGCGGTACAGGGGGCGGCTATGGCTACACCTTC. Translated: CSGTGGGYGYTF. The genes are TRBV29-1 and TRBJ1-2, with 9 bases that match TRBD1. CDR3 length: 12 residues. Germline loops: CDR1 SQVTM, CDR2 ANQGSEA. V trimming: 7 bases; J trimming: 4 bases; junction bases outside the gene matches: 4.

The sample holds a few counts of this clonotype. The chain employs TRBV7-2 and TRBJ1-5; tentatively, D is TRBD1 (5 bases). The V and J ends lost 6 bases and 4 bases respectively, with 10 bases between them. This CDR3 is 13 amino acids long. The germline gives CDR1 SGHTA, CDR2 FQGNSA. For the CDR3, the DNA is TGTGCCAGCAGTGACGGGGCTAATCAGCCCCAGCATTTT. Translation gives CASSDGANQPQHF.

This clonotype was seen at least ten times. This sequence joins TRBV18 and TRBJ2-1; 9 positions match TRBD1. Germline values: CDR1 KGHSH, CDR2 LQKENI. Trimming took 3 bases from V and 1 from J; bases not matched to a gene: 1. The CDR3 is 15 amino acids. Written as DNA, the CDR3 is TGTGCCAGCTCACCCGGGACAGGGTCCTACAATGAGCAGTTCTTC. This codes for CASSPGTGSYNEQFF.

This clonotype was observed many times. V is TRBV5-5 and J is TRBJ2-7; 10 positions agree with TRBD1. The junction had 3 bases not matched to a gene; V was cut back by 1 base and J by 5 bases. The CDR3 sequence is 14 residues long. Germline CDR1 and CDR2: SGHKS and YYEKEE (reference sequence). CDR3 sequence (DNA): TGTGCCAGCAGCTTGTGGGACAGGGGCGACGAGCAGTACTTC. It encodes CASSLWDRGDEQYF. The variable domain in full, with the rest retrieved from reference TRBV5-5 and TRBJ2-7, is DAGVTQSPTHLIKTRGQQVTLRCSPISGHKSVSWYQQVLGQGPQFIFQYYEKEERGRGNFPDRFSARQFPNYSSELNVNALLLGDSALYLCASSLWDRGDEQYFGPGTRLTVT.

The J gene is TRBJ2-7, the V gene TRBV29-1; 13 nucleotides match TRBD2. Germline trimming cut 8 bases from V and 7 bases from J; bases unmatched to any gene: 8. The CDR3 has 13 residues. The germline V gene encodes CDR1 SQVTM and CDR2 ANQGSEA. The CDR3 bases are TGCAGCTCCCGGACTAGCGGGAGTGGTGAGCAGTACTTC. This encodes CSSRTSGSGEQYF.

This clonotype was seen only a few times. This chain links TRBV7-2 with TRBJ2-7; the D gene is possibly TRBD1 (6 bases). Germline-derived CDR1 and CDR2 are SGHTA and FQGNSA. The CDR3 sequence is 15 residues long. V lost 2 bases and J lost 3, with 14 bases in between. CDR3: CASSLRQAQYYEQYF. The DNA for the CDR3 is TGTGCCAGCAGCTTAAGACAGGCCCAATACTACGAGCAGTACTTC.

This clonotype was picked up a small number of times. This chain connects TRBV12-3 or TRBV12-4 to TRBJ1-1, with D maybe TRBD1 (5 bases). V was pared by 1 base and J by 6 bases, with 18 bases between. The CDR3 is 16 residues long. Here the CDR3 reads CASSLGQTRGRAEAFF. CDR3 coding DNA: TGTGCCAGCAGTTTAGGACAGACAAGGGGCCGCGCTGAAGCTTTCTTT.

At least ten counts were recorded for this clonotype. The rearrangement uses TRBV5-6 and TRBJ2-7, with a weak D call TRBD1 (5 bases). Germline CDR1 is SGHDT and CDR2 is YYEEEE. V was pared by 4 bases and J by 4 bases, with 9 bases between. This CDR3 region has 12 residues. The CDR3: CASSRTTYEQYF. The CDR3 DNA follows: TGTGCCAGCAGCAGGACAACTTACGAGCAGTACTTC.

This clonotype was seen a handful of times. CDR3: CASSRRAPADTQYF. The CDR3 coding sequence is TGTGCCAGCAGTCGACGGGCACCGGCAGATACGCAGTATTTT. The chain recombines TRBV6-5 with TRBJ2-3; D is unresolved. Trimming left V 5 bases short and J 4 bases short, with 13 bases between. CDR1 and CDR2 from the germline V gene are MNHEY and SVGAGI. The CDR3 runs 14 residues.

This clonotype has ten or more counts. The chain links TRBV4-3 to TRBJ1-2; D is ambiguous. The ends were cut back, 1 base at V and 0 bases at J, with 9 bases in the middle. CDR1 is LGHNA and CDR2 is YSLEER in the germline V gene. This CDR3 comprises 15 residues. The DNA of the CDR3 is TGCGCCAGCAGCCAAGGGCAACAAGCTAACTATGGCTACACCTTC. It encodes CASSQGQQANYGYTF.

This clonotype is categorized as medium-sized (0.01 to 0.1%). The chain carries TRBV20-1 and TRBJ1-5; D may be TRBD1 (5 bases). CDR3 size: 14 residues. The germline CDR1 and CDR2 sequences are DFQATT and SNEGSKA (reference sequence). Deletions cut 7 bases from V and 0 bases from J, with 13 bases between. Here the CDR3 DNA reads TGCAGTGGGTCCCCGGACACTAGCAATCAGCCCCAGCATTTT. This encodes CSGSPDTSNQPQHF.

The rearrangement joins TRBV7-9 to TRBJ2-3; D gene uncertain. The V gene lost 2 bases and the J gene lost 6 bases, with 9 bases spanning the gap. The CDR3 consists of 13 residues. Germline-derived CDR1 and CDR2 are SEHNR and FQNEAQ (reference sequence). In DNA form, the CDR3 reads TGTGCCAGCAGCTTAATGTCTCGGGATACGCAGTATTTT. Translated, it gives CASSLMSRDTQYF.

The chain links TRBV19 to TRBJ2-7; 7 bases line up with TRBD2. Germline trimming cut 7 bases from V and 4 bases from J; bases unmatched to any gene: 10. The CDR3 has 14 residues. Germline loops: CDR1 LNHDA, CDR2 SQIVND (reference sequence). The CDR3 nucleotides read TGTGCCAGTACGACATCCTCGGGGGGTTACGAGCAGTACTTC. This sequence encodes CASTTSSGGYEQYF.